This T cell receptor (beta chain) was observed in a study of neurological immune-mediated disorders. Points from the study as a whole: It was the repertoires of 18 of 34 multiple sclerosis patients that phylogenetic grouping placed in one related-CDR3 cluster, which is a possible signature.

As for the cDNA, it was generated by 5'RACE with 10-nucleotide random UMIs. TCRdb re-derived calls from the 5' RACE reads in MiXCR, one entry per CDR3 protein. Of about 62,000 distinct CDR3 sequences in the sample, roughly 3.5% are singletons; the top ten hold less than 2.5%. This clonotype was seen ten or more times. Its target is unknown. This CDR3 spans 14 amino acids. The germline V and J ends were trimmed by 4 bases and 0 bases, with 10 bases remaining between them. Germline V gene data show CDR1 as SGHRS and CDR2 as YFSETQ. The source is a woman aged 45-59 years with multiple sclerosis. This chain links TRBV5-1 with TRBJ1-1; D possibly corresponds to TRBD1 (6 bases). Sequencing used PBMCs. The CDR3 DNA is TGCGCCAGCAGCCCGGCAGGGGTGAACACTGAAGCTTTCTTT. Amino acids: CASSPAGVNTEAFF.